This T cell receptor (beta chain) was identified during a study of blood T cell repertoires in COVID-19 (dated by TCRdb to the early 2020s). With respect to the entire study: Samples from collaborators originated in the United States, Italy and Spain and spanned both the acute and convalescent phases of COVID-19. Samples were obtained from the ongoing ImmuneRACE study (first 160 participants) and from approximately 1,200 subjects provided by 6 global collaborators. The material from the prospective study consisted of cDNA or gDNA derived from T cells, B-cell-depleted T cells, or PBMCs. The sample metadata nearly always contained a de-identified subject ID, COVID-19 status, age in years and sex. The repertoires were released in a freely available public database meant as a resource for research on the immune response to SARS-CoV-2. HLA class I and class II types, where available, came from metadata supplied by the sample provider rather than from assay-based typing. Subjects who had been exposed to COVID-19, were actively infected with it, or had recovered from it provided the deeply sampled blood TCRbeta repertoires that made up the dataset. Here is what the overall study found, with its caveats: How much clinical and demographic metadata was included differed by source and by participant, and the metadata was provided uncurated.

TCRbeta CDR3 regions were amplified from genomic DNA by means of the immunoSEQ Assay, a bias-controlled multiplex PCR. Per the source publication's procedure: Nucleated cell counts per sample were estimated from amplification of reference gene primers within the assay. Sequence reads were collapsed and filtered to measure the absolute abundance of every unique TCRbeta CDR3 rearrangement. Productive Simpson clonality was computed per sample as the square root of Simpson's diversity index over productive rearrangements. The clones in this table, taken by TCRdb from immuneACCESS, are in-frame only. Not every clone is retained; where verified, under half of the shortfall comes from an unresolved V gene, and the cause of the rest is unknown. V and J calls and clone size are given by that table; D and trimming were obtained from the DNA. Recorded for this sample are about 49,000 clones; approximately 90% of them occurred a single time. Jointly, the top ten make up 3.1% of the sample.

At the junction V is shortened by 0 bases and J by 8 bases; bases outside the gene matches: 1. The CDR3 numbers 15 residues from cysteine through phenylalanine. The DNA shown is the 45-base CDR3, in frame from base 1. Taken from the germline V gene (reference sequence), the CDR1 and CDR2 loops are MNHNY and SVGAGI. A word on this clone: Its antigen remains undetermined. There are no base qualities to consult, and no much larger clone falls within one base.

Collaborating institutions collected whole blood in K2EDTA tubes following their own protocols. For TCRbeta analysis, collaborators shipped samples as frozen whole blood, isolated PBMCs, or DNA extracted from either of those sample types. Recombination joined TRBV6-6 with TRBJ1-6; 10 of the junction bases match TRBD1. This TCR was sampled from a human donor in a cohort sampled during active COVID-19. The specimen was peripheral blood. The CDR3 has the sequence CASSYSGTGDSPLHF. The bases are TGTGCCAGCAGTTACTCCGGGACAGGGGATTCACCCCTCCACTTT.